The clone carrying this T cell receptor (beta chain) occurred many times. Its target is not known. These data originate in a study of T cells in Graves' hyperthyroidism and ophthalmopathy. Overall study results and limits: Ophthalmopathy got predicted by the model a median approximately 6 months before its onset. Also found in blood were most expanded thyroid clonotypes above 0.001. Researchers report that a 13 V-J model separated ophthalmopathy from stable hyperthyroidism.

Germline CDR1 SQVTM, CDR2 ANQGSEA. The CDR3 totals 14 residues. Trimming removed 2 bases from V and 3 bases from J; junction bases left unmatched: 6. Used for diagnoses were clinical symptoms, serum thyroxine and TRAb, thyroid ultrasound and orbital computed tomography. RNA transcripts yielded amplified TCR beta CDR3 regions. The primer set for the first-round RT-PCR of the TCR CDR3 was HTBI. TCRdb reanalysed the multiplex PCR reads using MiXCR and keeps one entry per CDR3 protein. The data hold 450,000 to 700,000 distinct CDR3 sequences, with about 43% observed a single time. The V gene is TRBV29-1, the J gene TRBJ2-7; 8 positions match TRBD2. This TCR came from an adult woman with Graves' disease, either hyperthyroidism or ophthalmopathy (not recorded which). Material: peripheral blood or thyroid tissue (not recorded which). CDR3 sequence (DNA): TGCAGCGTTGAATTCCCGACTAGCGTCTACGAGCAGTACTTC. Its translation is CSVEFPTSVYEQYF.